The TCR beta chain described here comes from a study of T cell repertoires in cytomegalovirus infection (dated by TCRdb to between 2018 and 2021). As for the study more broadly: The peptide stimulations were aimed at well-studied HLA-B-restricted epitopes as well as recently identified HLA-C-restricted CMV epitopes, whose presentation resists viral immunomodulation. Donor HLA type was relevant to the analysis, because carriage of CMV infection together with the matching HLA type was indicated by public TCR beta signatures. What the work shows at the level of the full study, not this receptor alone: The ex vivo response was dominated by HLA-C-restricted CMV-specific TCR beta clonotypes, which also provided the single most frequent clonotype in two of eight donors. In both this cohort and an independent cohort of approximately 350 donors, the cumulative frequency of public TCR beta family members distinguished carriers of CMV infection plus the relevant HLA type.

Concerning this clonotype: Its target antigen remains unknown. Per-base qualities were not stored, and no clone one base away is much larger.

The label giving this sample's treatment or condition can be read as: in vitro stimulation with specific CMV peptide epitopes to enrich CMV-specific T cells. The listed sequencing device is Illumina HiSeq 1500. Using fastp trimming at Q25 and MiXCR clonotype assembly, TCRdb reanalyzed the public sequencing data and kept in-frame beta chains. Entries that share a CDR3 protein sequence are merged under the most common genes and DNA. This sample comprises about 900,000 distinct CDR3 sequences, approximately 30% of them detected only once. The ten largest clones capture 13% of the sample. CDR1 is given as MGHRA and CDR2 as YSYEKL, both from the germline V gene. The CDR3 holds 15 amino acids from the cysteine to the phenylalanine. The entry retains the CDR3 DNA only, 45 bases that are in frame from base 1. V is clipped by 2 bases and J by 6 bases, and the sequence between their germline boundaries is 11 bases long.

The origin of this receptor is a human donor in good health (CMV status not recorded). Some clones in this sample may be carry-over from other donors' samples. The sequencing used cultured CD8+ T cells from PBMCs, collected from culture after CMV antigen stimulation. In this chain, TRBV4-1 is recombined with TRBJ1-6, with TRBD1 as a weak D call on 5 bases. The DNA is as follows: TGCGCCAGCAGCCAAAGGGGCAATAGTAATTCACCCCTCCACTTT. Translation gives CASSQRGNSNSPLHF.